The next 31 T cell receptor beta chains were all read from a single sample in a study of T cells in Graves' hyperthyroidism and ophthalmopathy. RNA transcripts served as the template for amplifying TCR beta CDR3 regions. Initially, a first-round RT-PCR of the TCR CDR3 employed the HTBI primer set. Using its own MiXCR run on the multiplex PCR reads, TCRdb lists one record per CDR3 protein. The sample holds hundreds of thousands of distinct CDR3 sequences, 11% to 15% seen once. The sequenced sample consisted of blood. The source of these receptors is a young woman with Graves' hyperthyroidism.

This clonotype came up a few times. The chain is built from TRBV29-1 and TRBJ1-1; no clear D gene. This CDR3 has 14 residues. Looked up from germline, CDR1 is SQVTM and CDR2 is ANQGSEA. V was clipped by 2 bases and J by 1 base, with 11 bases between them. CDR3 coding DNA: TGCAGCGTTGAACAAGGGTGGGAGAACACTGAAGCTTTCTTT. It yields the protein CSVEQGWENTEAFF.

This clonotype came up a few times. The chain combines TRBV6-1 with TRBJ1-1; D not resolved. The germline V gene encodes CDR1 MNHNS and CDR2 SASEGT. V was trimmed by 9 bases and J by 8 bases, leaving 13 bases between them. The CDR3 totals 11 residues. The CDR3 loop reads CASKRDSEAFF. CDR3 in DNA: TGTGCCAGTAAAAGGGATTCGGAAGCTTTCTTT.

As for this clonotype: It may be a read error: a sequence one base away is much more abundant. V gene TRBV7-2 combines with J gene TRBJ2-3, with 9 bases identical to TRBD1. Judging by the DNA end, TRBJ1-5 fits better; the J call may be wrong. The CDR3 totals 15 residues. CDR1 and CDR2 (germline): SGHTA, FQGNSA. The CDR3 nucleotides read TGTGCCAGCAGCTCACAGGGGGCTAGGACAGATACGCAGCATTTT. This sequence encodes CASSSQGARTDTQHF.

This clonotype was seen a handful of times. The chain carries TRBV3-1 and TRBJ1-1; D gene unclear. CDR1 and CDR2 from the germline V gene are LGHDT and YNNKEL (reference sequence). Trimming removed 6 bases from V and 6 bases from J, with 8 bases in between. CDR3 length: 11 residues. The CDR3 DNA reads as TGTGCCAGCAGACATAACGCTGAAGCTTTCTTT. Translated: CASRHNAEAFF.

V is TRBV12-3 or TRBV12-4 and J is TRBJ2-5, with 9 nucleotides matching TRBD1. The CDR3 is 15 amino acids. V was pared by 6 bases and J by 3 bases, with 8 bases of the junction left unmatched. The CDR3 sequence: CASSRPGTGKETQYF. CDR3 DNA sequence: TGTGCCAGCAGCCGTCCCGGGACAGGGAAAGAGACCCAGTACTTC.

This clonotype was detected ten times or more. The rearrangement uses TRBV7-8 and TRBJ1-5, with TRBD1 matching over 8 bases. Germline V gene data show CDR1 as SGHVS and CDR2 as FQNEAQ. Trimming cost V 4 bases and J 6 bases; bases outside gene matches: 5. This CDR3 is 14 amino acids long. The CDR3 spells CASSSGGRGQPQHF. The DNA for the CDR3 is TGTGCCAGCAGCTCAGGGGGCCGTGGTCAGCCCCAGCATTTT.

This clonotype came up many times. The chain combines TRBV27 with TRBJ2-1; D is possibly TRBD1 or TRBD2 (5 bases each). Trimming left V 1 base short and J 4 bases short, with 17 bases between. The CDR3 loop spans 17 amino acids. The V gene's germline CDR1 is MNHEY and CDR2 SMNVEV (reference sequence). The CDR3 coding sequence is TGTGCCAGCAGTTTATATTTAGGTGGGACGGGATACAATGAGCAGTTCTTC. Protein sequence: CASSLYLGGTGYNEQFF.

This clonotype was seen repeatedly, ten times or more. This chain joins TRBV20-1 and TRBJ2-1, with 10 bases fitting TRBD2. Per germline, CDR1 DFQATT and CDR2 SNEGSKA (reference sequence). The V and J ends lost 2 bases and 6 bases, in that order; junction bases with no gene match: 4. This CDR3 has 14 residues. The CDR3 bases are TGCAGTGCTAGACCTAGCGGGAGTATCAATGAGCAGTTCTTC. It yields the protein CSARPSGSINEQFF.

This clonotype came up many times. The chain recombines TRBV20-1 with TRBJ2-7; 9 bases agree with TRBD1. V shed 6 bases, J shed 2 bases, and the junction held 20 bases outside the gene matches. Germline V gene sequence: CDR1 DFQATT, CDR2 SNEGSKA (reference sequence). This CDR3 comprises 18 residues. The CDR3 nucleotides are TGCAGTGCAATCCGCCGGGTTGGTCCTAGGACAGGGGCCTACGAGCAGTACTTC. It encodes CSAIRRVGPRTGAYEQYF.

This clonotype was detected a few times. The rearrangement links TRBV20-1 to TRBJ1-6; D unresolved. This CDR3 is 17 amino acids long. CDR1 DFQATT and CDR2 SNEGSKA come from the germline V gene (reference sequence). V shed 5 bases and J shed 0 bases, with 17 bases lying between them. The CDR3 DNA follows: TGCAGTGCTCGGAGTGAGCCCTTTCCCTCCTATAATTCACCCCTCCACTTT. Protein sequence: CSARSEPFPSYNSPLHF.

This clonotype was counted many times. The chain carries TRBV20-1 and TRBJ2-7; TRBD2 agrees at 11 bases. Germline values: CDR1 DFQATT, CDR2 SNEGSKA (reference sequence). J gave up 2 bases and V 6 bases, and 6 bases lay outside the gene matches. This CDR3 is built from 14 residues. CDR3 amino acids: CSAESLAGAYEQYF. Written as DNA, the CDR3 is TGCAGTGCGGAATCACTAGCGGGGGCCTACGAGCAGTACTTC.

The rearrangement uses TRBV27 and TRBJ1-5; 9 bases agree with TRBD1. The CDR3 extends over 14 amino acids. In germline, CDR1 is MNHEY, CDR2 SMNVEV (reference sequence). J gave up 9 bases and V 2 bases, and 5 bases lay outside the gene matches. The CDR3 sequence is CASSLATGGTPQHF. The CDR3 region has the DNA TGTGCCAGCAGTTTAGCGACAGGGGGGACGCCCCAGCATTTT.

This clonotype has ten or more counts. The gene calls are TRBV12-5 and TRBJ2-1, with TRBD1 identical over 9 bases. The CDR3 loop spans 15 amino acids. The germline V gene encodes CDR1 LGHNT and CDR2 FRNRAP. The J segment lost 8 bases and the V segment lost 5 bases, leaving 10 bases of the junction unmatched. CDR3 coding DNA: TGTGCTAGTGGTCCAGGACAGGGGCCCGTTGATGAGCAGTTCTTC. Its protein is CASGPGQGPVDEQFF.

This clonotype was counted many times. The chain couples TRBV30 to TRBJ2-7, with 10 bases fitting TRBD1. After removal of 8 bases from V and 5 bases from J, the junction contained 18 bases not matched to a gene. The CDR3 spans 16 residues. In germline, CDR1 is GTSNPN, CDR2 SVGIG (reference sequence). CDR3 sequence reads: CAGTSRTGGLKNEQYF. DNA for the CDR3: TGTGCCGGCACATCCCGGACAGGGGGTCTTAAGAACGAGCAGTACTTC. Full variable domain (outside the CDR3, taken from reference TRBV30 and TRBJ2-7): SQTIHQWPATLVQPVGSPLSLECTVEGTSNPNLYWYRQAAGRGLQLLFYSVGIGQISSEVPQNLSASRPQDRQFILSSKKLLLSDSGFYLCAGTSRTGGLKNEQYFGPGTRLTVT.

As concerns this clonotype: A single base separates this from a much larger clone, so it may be a read error. V gene TRBV12-3 or TRBV12-4 combines with J gene TRBJ2-7; D not resolved. The CDR3 runs to 13 residues. V gave up 6 bases and J gave up 3 bases, with 12 bases separating them. CDR3: CASRPQWIYEQYF. The CDR3 nucleotides are TGTGCCAGCAGGCCCCAGTGGATCTACGAGCAGTACTTC.

This clonotype was counted at least ten times. The chain employs TRBV20-1 and TRBJ2-5; TRBD2 might be the D (5 bases). This CDR3 contains 17 residues. The V and J ends lost 6 bases and 5 bases respectively, with 28 bases between them. Germline V gene data show CDR1 as DFQATT and CDR2 as SNEGSKA (reference sequence). The CDR3 spells CSASNTRSLGPRETQYF. The DNA of the CDR3 is TGCAGTGCGTCCAATACTAGAAGTCTCGGTCCAAGGGAGACCCAGTACTTC.

Ten or more counts support this clonotype. The chain carries TRBV29-1 and TRBJ2-3, with D perhaps given as TRBD1 or TRBD2 (5 bases each). V lost 4 bases to trimming and J lost 3 bases, with 11 bases between them. CDR3 length equals 13 residues. Germline values: CDR1 SQVTM, CDR2 ANQGSEA. The CDR3 here is CSVGGGLTDTQYF. The CDR3 DNA sequence: TGCAGCGTTGGTGGGGGATTAACAGATACGCAGTATTTT.

This clonotype was seen a few times. The chain links TRBV27 to TRBJ2-2; possibly TRBD2 for D (5 bases). The CDR3 runs 13 residues. Between the trimmed V and J ends, which lost 2 bases and 7 bases, there was a span of 8 bases. Germline CDR1 is MNHEY and CDR2 is SMNVEV (reference sequence). The CDR3 DNA is TGTGCCAGCAGTTTAACTAGTTACGGGGAGCTGTTTTTT. Protein: CASSLTSYGELFF.

This clonotype was seen a handful of times. This sequence joins TRBV4-1 and TRBJ1-1; D remains unclear. The V gene's germline CDR1 is MGHRA and CDR2 YSYEKL. V was pared by 0 bases and J by 1 base, with 6 bases between. CDR3 length: 14 residues. The CDR3 region has the DNA TGCGCCAGCAGCCAAGACGGGTCGAACACTGAAGCTTTCTTT. Protein product: CASSQDGSNTEAFF.

This clonotype was recorded a few times. The chain combines TRBV6-9 with TRBJ1-6; TRBD1 might be the D (5 bases). This CDR3 has 16 amino acids. The V end was cut by 3 bases, the J end by 7 bases, with 16 bases between. Germline CDR1 MNHGY, CDR2 SVAAGI. Here the CDR3 reads CASSYGRVGGNSPLHF. The CDR3 DNA reads as TGTGCCAGCAGTTACGGGAGGGTTGGGGGGAATTCACCCCTCCACTTT.

Ten or more counts support this clonotype. J is TRBJ2-3 and V is TRBV30, with D unclear. The CDR3 length is 16 residues. V gave up 3 bases and J gave up 2 bases, with 18 bases separating them. Germline V gives CDR1 GTSNPN, CDR2 SVGIG (reference sequence). CDR3 sequence reads: CAWSEFLEFSTDTQYF. DNA of the CDR3: TGTGCCTGGAGCGAATTTTTAGAGTTTTCCACAGATACGCAGTATTTT.

The genes are TRBV24-1 and TRBJ1-5; no firm D call. Per germline, CDR1 KGHDR and CDR2 SFDVKD. V gave up 9 bases and J gave up 5 bases, with 7 bases separating them. CDR3 length equals 11 residues. CDR3 residues: CATGSHQPQHF. The CDR3 coding sequence is TGTGCCACCGGGTCCCATCAGCCCCAGCATTTT.

This clonotype was observed a few times. The chain recombines TRBV7-3 with TRBJ2-2; TRBD2 aligns across 8 bases. Per germline, CDR1 SGHTA and CDR2 FQGTGA. The CDR3 covers 15 residues. V shed 6 bases, J shed 0 bases, and the junction held 3 bases outside the gene matches. The CDR3 DNA follows: TGTGCCAGCAGAAGGACTAGCTCGAACACCGGGGAGCTGTTTTTT. Protein product: CASRRTSSNTGELFF.

At least ten counts were recorded for this clonotype. This sequence joins TRBV18 and TRBJ2-7; a possible D gene is TRBD1 (5 bases). The CDR3 contains 13 residues. V was pared by 3 bases and J by 5 bases, with 11 bases between. The germline V gene encodes CDR1 KGHSH and CDR2 LQKENI. The CDR3 reads CASSPPGPNEQYF. Written as DNA, the CDR3 is TGTGCCAGCTCACCCCCAGGGCCCAACGAGCAGTACTTC.

V and J are TRBV10-3 and TRBJ1-2, with 9 bases lining up with TRBD1. Germline V gene lookup returns CDR1 ENHRY and CDR2 SYGVKD. The CDR3 is made up of 14 amino acids. J was trimmed by 6 bases and V by 4 bases; bases with no gene match: 6. This CDR3 is CAISGGQGLNGYTF. The DNA of the CDR3 is TGTGCCATCAGTGGCGGACAGGGGTTGAATGGCTACACCTTC.

The CDR3 nucleotides are TGTGCCAGCTCACCACCGATGGCAGGGGTTGGGAATGAGCAGTTCTTC. Its protein product is CASSPPMAGVGNEQFF. This chain connects TRBV18 to TRBJ2-1; the D gene is possibly TRBD1 (6 bases). Per the germline V gene, CDR1 is KGHSH and CDR2 is LQKENI. The CDR3 has 16 amino acids. Between the trimmed V and J ends, which lost 0 bases and 7 bases, there was a span of 16 bases.

This clonotype was seen a single time. The V and J genes are TRBV5-1 and TRBJ2-5; 12 bases align to TRBD2. The germline gives CDR1 SGHRS, CDR2 YFSETQ. The CDR3 runs to 15 residues. The ends lost 2 bases at V and 2 bases at J; junction bases unmatched: 1. Here the CDR3 DNA reads TGCGCCAGCAGCTTCACTAGCGGGAGGCAAGAGACCCAGTACTTC. Amino acid sequence: CASSFTSGRQETQYF.

This clonotype was counted between two and nine times. The rearrangement joins TRBV4-2 to TRBJ2-5; D possibly uses TRBD1 or TRBD2 (5 bases each). Between the trimmed V and J ends, which lost 1 base and 3 bases, there was a span of 12 bases. From germline, CDR1 is LGHNA and CDR2 YNFKEQ. The CDR3 runs 15 residues. CDR3 loop: CASSQVRDGEETQYF. As DNA, the CDR3 is TGTGCCAGCAGCCAAGTCAGGGACGGCGAAGAGACCCAGTACTTC.

This clonotype was seen only a few times. The chain combines TRBV15 with TRBJ2-7, with D tentatively TRBD1 (6 bases). CDR3 length equals 16 residues. Looked up from germline, CDR1 is LNHNV and CDR2 is YYDKDF (reference sequence). Deletions cut 1 base from V and 5 bases from J, with 18 bases between. CDR3 sequence (DNA): TGTGCCACCAGCAGAGCTCCAGGGGACCTAGGGGACGAGCAGTACTTC. It is translated as CATSRAPGDLGDEQYF. The entire variable domain, with the rest obtained from reference TRBV15 and TRBJ2-7, is as follows: DAMVIQNPRYQVTQFGKPVTLSCSQTLNHNVMYWYQQKSSQAPKLLFHYYDKDFNNEADTPDNFQSRRPNTSFCFLDIRSPGLGDTAMYLCATSRAPGDLGDEQYFGPGTRLTVT.

The chain employs TRBV2 and TRBJ2-1; the D gene is possibly TRBD2 (6 bases). CDR3 length equals 15 residues. Germline V gene data show CDR1 as SNHLY and CDR2 as FYNNEI. The V end lost 6 bases, the J end lost 13 bases, and 25 bases lay between the germline ends. The CDR3 spells CASSRARGSSSGQFF. CDR3 coding DNA: TGTGCCAGCAGCCGGGCCCGGGGGTCCTCCTCGGGACAGTTCTTC.

This clonotype has a count of ten or more. The chain employs TRBV9 and TRBJ2-7, with D perhaps matching TRBD2 (6 bases). Germline V gene lookup returns CDR1 SGDLS and CDR2 YYNGEE. The V end was cut by 0 bases, the J end by 3 bases, with 13 bases between. This CDR3 has 15 residues. CDR3 coding DNA: TGTGCCAGCAGCGTAGGGGCTAGCGTAGACTACGAGCAGTACTTC. It yields the protein CASSVGASVDYEQYF.